This passage covers 11 T cell receptor beta chains from one sample sequenced in a study of blood T cell repertoires in COVID-19. Repertoires were generated with immunoSEQ multiplex PCR, while TCRdb's copy carries only in-frame clones and drops some. The table lists 200,000 to 250,000 clones, about four fifths of them singletons. The specimen was peripheral blood. Every receptor here comes from a young man who had recovered from COVID-19.

The J gene is TRBJ2-7, the V gene TRBV4-1; 8 bases agree with TRBD1. With V trimmed by 0 bases and J by 4 bases, 8 bases remained unmatched. CDR1 and CDR2 from the germline V gene are MGHRA and YSYEKL. The CDR3 is 16 residues long. Here the CDR3 reads CASSQERQGIKYEQYV. The CDR3, as DNA: TGCGCCAGCAGCCAAGAGAGACAGGGGATAAAATACGAGCAGTACGTC.

This chain connects TRBV6-5 to TRBJ1-3; weak D call: TRBD1 (5 bases). This CDR3 has 15 amino acids. In germline, CDR1 is MNHEY, CDR2 SVGAGI. V lost 2 bases and J 0 bases, leaving 8 bases between the germline ends. CDR3 sequence (DNA): TGTGCCAGCAGTTACGCGGGGGGCTCTGGAAACACCATATATTTT. It is translated as CASSYAGGSGNTIYF.

The V gene is TRBV11-2, the J gene TRBJ1-1, with TRBD1 as a possible D gene (5 bases). The V gene lost 5 bases and the J gene lost 1 base, with 8 bases spanning the gap. Germline lookup yields CDR1 SGHAT and CDR2 FQNNGV. This CDR3 has 13 residues. DNA for the CDR3: TGTGCCAGCAGCGTCAGGGAGAACACTGAAGCTTTCTTT. Translated, it gives CASSVRENTEAFF.

CDR3 region: CASLTGHMNTEAFF. CDR3 in DNA: TGTGCCAGCCTTACGGGACACATGAACACTGAAGCTTTCTTT. The rearrangement links TRBV2 to TRBJ1-1; maybe TRBD1 (6 bases). The CDR3 is made up of 14 amino acids. The germline V gene has CDR1 SNHLY and CDR2 FYNNEI. V was clipped by 8 bases and J by 0 bases, with 13 bases between them.

The CDR3 DNA sequence: TGTGCCAGCAGCTCAGGGGTCACGGACCTCGAAAAACTGTTTTTT. Protein sequence: CASSSGVTDLEKLFF. This chain joins TRBV5-8 and TRBJ1-4, with a possible D match to TRBD1 (6 bases). CDR1 and CDR2 (germline): SGHTS, YDEGEE. V shed 3 bases and J shed 8 bases, with 17 bases lying between them. The CDR3 length is 15 residues.

There are many counts of this clone. J is TRBJ2-1 and V is TRBV20-1; TRBD2 agrees at 9 bases. J lost 4 bases, V lost 3 bases, and 10 bases had no gene match. The germline CDR1 and CDR2 sequences are DFQATT and SNEGSKA (reference sequence). The CDR3 sequence is 16 residues long. The CDR3 coding sequence is TGCAGTGCTAGTGCGGGGGGGCAGAGGTTTTACAATGAGCAGTTCTTC. Protein product: CSASAGGQRFYNEQFF.

Only a few counts were recorded for this clone. The chain joins TRBV28 to TRBJ2-2, with 7 nucleotides matching TRBD1. The CDR3 extends over 16 amino acids. Germline-derived CDR1 and CDR2 are MDHEN and SYDVKM. V was clipped by 3 bases and J by 7 bases; unmatched bases: 11. The CDR3 here is CASSFGSRGIGGELFF. In DNA form, the CDR3 reads TGTGCCAGCAGTTTCGGTTCCAGGGGGATTGGCGGGGAGCTGTTTTTT.

V gene TRBV18 combines with J gene TRBJ2-1; tentative D call: TRBD1 (6 bases). The germline CDR1 and CDR2 sequences are KGHSH and LQKENI. CDR3 length: 14 residues. V was pared by 4 bases and J by 7 bases, with 14 bases between. The chain's CDR3 is CASSQQGGVNEQFF. The CDR3, as DNA: TGTGCCAGCTCACAACAGGGCGGCGTAAATGAGCAGTTCTTC.

The CDR3 protein is CASSLLGTEYNEQFF. The DNA of the CDR3 is TGTGCCAGCAGTTTATTAGGGACAGAATACAATGAGCAGTTCTTC. V gene TRBV28 combines with J gene TRBJ2-1; TRBD1 aligns across 7 bases. The CDR3 has 15 amino acids. V was pared by 1 base and J by 4 bases, with 4 bases of the junction left unmatched. Germline CDR1 and CDR2: MDHEN and SYDVKM.

The chain joins TRBV3-1 (or the pseudogene TRBV3-2) to TRBJ1-6; no clear D. The CDR3 contains 16 residues. Trimming shortened V by 2 bases and J by 7 bases, and 15 bases separated the two germline ends. The V gene's germline CDR1 is LGHDT and CDR2 YNNKEL (reference sequence). CDR3 residues: CASSQSGEGRNSPLHF. Written as DNA, the CDR3 is TGTGCCAGCAGCCAAAGTGGGGAAGGGAGGAATTCACCCCTCCACTTT.

This clone appeared a few times. The gene calls are TRBV9 and TRBJ1-2, with D perhaps TRBD1 (5 bases). Trimming took 3 bases from V and 6 from J, leaving 18 bases between them. Germline-derived CDR1 and CDR2 are SGDLS and YYNGEE. CDR3 length: 15 residues. CDR3 bases: TGTGCCAGCAGCGCTTCCCGAGGGCCGGGGGATGGCTACACCTTC. Its protein is CASSASRGPGDGYTF.